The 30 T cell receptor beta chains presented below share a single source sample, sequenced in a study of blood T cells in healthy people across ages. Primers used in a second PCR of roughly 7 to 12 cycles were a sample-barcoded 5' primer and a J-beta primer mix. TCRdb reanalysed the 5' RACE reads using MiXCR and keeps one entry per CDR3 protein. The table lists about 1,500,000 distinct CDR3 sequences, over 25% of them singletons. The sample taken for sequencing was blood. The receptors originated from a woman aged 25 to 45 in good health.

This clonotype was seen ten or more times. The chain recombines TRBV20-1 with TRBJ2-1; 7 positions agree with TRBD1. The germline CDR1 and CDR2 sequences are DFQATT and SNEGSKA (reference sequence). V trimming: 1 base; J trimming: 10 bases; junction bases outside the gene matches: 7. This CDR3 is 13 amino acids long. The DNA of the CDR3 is TGCAGTGCTAGAGCACGGACAGGAAAGGAGCAGTTCTTC. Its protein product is CSARARTGKEQFF.

This CDR3 reads CASSPIGKNYGYTF. In DNA, the CDR3 is TGTGCCAGCTCACCAATCGGGAAAAACTATGGCTACACCTTC. The V call is TRBV18, the J call TRBJ1-2; no reliable D call. This CDR3 comprises 14 residues. Germline V gene data show CDR1 as KGHSH and CDR2 as LQKENI. V was cut by 2 bases and J by 2 bases, with 9 bases left in between.

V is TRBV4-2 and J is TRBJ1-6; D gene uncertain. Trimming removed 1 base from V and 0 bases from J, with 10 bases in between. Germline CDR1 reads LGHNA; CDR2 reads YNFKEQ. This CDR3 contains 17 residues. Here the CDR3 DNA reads TGTGCCAGCAGCCAAGCGGGCGGCAGCTCCTATAATTCACCCCTCCACTTT. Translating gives CASSQAGGSSYNSPLHF.

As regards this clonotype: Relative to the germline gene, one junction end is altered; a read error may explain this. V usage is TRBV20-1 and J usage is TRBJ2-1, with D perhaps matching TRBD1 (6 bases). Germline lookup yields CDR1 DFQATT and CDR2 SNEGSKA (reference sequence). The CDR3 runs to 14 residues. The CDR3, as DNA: TGCAGTGCTCCAGACAGGAGCTCCTACAATGAGCGGTTCTTC. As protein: CSAPDRSSYNERFF.

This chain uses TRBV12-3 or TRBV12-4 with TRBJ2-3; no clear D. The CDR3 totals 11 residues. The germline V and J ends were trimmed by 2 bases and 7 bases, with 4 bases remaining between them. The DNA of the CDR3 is TGTGCCAGCAGTTTAAAGTATACGCAGTATTTT. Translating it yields CASSLKYTQYF.

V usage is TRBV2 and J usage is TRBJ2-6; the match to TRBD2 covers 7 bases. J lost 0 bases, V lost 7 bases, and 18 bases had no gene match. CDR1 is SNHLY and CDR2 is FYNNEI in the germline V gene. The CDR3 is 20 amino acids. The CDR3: CASTTRGRVREGSGANVLTF. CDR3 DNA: TGTGCCAGCACCACCCGGGGGAGGGTCAGGGAAGGCTCTGGGGCCAACGTCCTGACTTTC.

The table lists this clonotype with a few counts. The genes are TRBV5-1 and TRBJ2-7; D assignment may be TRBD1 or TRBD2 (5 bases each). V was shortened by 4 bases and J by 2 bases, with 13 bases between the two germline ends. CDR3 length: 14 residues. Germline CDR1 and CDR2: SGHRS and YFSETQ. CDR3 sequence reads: CASSPGTFTYEQYF. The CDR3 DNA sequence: TGCGCCAGCAGCCCCGGGACGTTTACCTACGAGCAGTACTTC.

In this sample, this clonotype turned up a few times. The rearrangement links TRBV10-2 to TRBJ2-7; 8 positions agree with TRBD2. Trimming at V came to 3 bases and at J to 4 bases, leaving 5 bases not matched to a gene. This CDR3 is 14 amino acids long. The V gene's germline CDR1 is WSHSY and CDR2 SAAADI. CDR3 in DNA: TGCGCCAGCAGTGATCCGGGAGGGCCTTACGAGCAGTACTTC. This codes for CASSDPGGPYEQYF.

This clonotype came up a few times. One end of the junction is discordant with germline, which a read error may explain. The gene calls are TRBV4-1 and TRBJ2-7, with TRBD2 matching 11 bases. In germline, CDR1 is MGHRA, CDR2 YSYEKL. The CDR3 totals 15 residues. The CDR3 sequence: CASSRNSGGADEQYF. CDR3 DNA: TGTGCCAGCAGCCGCAATAGCGGGGGGGCCGACGAGCAGTACTTC.

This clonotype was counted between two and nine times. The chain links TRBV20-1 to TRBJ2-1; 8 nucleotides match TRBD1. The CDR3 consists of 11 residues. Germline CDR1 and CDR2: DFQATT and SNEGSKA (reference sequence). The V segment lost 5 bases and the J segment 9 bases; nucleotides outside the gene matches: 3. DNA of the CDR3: TGCAGTGCTCCAGGGGGCGGTGAGCAGTTCTTC. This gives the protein CSAPGGGEQFF.

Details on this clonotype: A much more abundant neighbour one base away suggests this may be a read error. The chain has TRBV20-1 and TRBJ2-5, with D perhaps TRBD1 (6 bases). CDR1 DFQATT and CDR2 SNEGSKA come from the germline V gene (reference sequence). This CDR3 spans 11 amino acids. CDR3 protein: CSARQDETQDF. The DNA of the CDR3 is TGCAGTGCGCGACAGGATGAGACCCAGGACTTC.

The chain's CDR3 is CSASDRGYYGYTF. The CDR3 region has the DNA TGCAGTGCCTCGGACAGGGGATACTATGGCTACACCTTC. This chain connects TRBV20-1 to TRBJ1-2; 9 bases are a match to TRBD1. Germline V gene lookup returns CDR1 DFQATT and CDR2 SNEGSKA (reference sequence). The ends lost 6 bases at V and 3 bases at J; junction bases unmatched: 5. There are 13 residues in the CDR3.

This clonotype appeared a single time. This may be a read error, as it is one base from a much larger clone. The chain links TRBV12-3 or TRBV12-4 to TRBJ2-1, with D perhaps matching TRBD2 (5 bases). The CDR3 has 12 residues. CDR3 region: CVSRLLGNEQFF. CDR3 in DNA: TGTGTCAGCAGACTACTGGGAAATGAGCAGTTCTTC.

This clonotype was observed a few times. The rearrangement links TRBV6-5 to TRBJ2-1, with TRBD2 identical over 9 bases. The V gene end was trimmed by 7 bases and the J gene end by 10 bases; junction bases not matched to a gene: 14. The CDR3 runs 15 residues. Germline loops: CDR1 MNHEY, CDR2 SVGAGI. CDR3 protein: CASNTGGGRATEQFF. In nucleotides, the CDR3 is TGTGCCAGCAATACCGGGGGCGGGAGGGCCACAGAGCAGTTCTTC.

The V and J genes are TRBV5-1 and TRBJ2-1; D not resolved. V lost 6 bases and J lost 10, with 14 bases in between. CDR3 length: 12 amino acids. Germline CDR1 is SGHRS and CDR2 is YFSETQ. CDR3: CASKGTSREQFF. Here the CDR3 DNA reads TGCGCCAGCAAGGGTACGTCTCGGGAGCAGTTCTTC. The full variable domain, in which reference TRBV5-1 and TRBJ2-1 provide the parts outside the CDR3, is KAGVTQTPRYLIKTRGQQVTLSCSPISGHRSVSWYQQTPGQGLQFLFEYFSETQRNKGNFPGRFSGRQFSNSRSEMNVSTLELGDSALYLCASKGTSREQFFGPGTRLTVL.

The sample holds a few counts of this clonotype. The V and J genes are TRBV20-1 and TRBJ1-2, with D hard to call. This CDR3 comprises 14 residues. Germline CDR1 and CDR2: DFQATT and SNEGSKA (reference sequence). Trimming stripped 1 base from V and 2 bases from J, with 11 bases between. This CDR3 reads CSARVPGSNYGYTF. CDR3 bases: TGCAGTGCTAGAGTCCCGGGCTCCAACTATGGCTACACCTTC.

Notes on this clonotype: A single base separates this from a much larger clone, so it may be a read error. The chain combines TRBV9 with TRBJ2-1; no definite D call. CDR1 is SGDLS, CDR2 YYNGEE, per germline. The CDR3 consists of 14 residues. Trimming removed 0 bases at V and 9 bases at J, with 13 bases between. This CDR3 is CASSVGLGMAEQFF. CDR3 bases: TGTGCCAGCAGCGTAGGGCTAGGAATGGCTGAGCAGTTCTTC.

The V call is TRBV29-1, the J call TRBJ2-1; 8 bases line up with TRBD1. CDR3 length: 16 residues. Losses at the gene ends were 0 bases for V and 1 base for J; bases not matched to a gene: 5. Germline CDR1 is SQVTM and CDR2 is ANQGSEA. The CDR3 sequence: CSVEDRQGMSYNEQFF. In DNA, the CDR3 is TGCAGCGTTGAAGACCGACAGGGGATGTCCTACAATGAGCAGTTCTTC.

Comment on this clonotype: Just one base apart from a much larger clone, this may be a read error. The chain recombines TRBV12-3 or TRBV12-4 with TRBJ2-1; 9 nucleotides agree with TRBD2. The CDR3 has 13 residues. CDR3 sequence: CTSRGTSFVEQFF. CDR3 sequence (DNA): TGTACCAGCAGAGGGACTAGCTTTGTGGAGCAGTTCTTC.

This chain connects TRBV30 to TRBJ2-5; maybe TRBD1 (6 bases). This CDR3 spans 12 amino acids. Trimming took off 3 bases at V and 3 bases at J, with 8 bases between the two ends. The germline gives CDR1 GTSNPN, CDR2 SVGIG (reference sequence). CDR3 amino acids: CAWSGDKETQYF. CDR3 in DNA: TGTGCCTGGAGCGGGGACAAAGAGACCCAGTACTTC.

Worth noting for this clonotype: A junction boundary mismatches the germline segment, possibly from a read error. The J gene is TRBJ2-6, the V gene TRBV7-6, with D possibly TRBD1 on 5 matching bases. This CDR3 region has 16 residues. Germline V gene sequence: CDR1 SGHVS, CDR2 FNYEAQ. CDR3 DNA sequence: TGTGCCAGCAGATATCTGCCGAGAGCTGGGGCCAACGTCCAGACTTTC. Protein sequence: CASRYLPRAGANVQTF.

The CDR3 loop reads CASRTLAGGSTGELFF. CDR3 nucleotides: TGCGCCAGCAGGACACTAGCGGGAGGGAGCACCGGGGAGCTGTTTTTT. The rearrangement uses TRBV5-1 and TRBJ2-2; 13 positions agree with TRBD2. V shed 5 bases and J 4 bases; nucleotides not matched to a gene: 5. CDR1 is SGHRS, CDR2 YFSETQ, per germline. The CDR3 sequence is 16 residues long.

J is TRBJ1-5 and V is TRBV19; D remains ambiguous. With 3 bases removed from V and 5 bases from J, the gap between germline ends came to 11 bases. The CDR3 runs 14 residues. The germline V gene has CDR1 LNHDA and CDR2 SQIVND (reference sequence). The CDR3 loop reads CASSMKRADQPQHF. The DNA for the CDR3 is TGTGCCAGTAGTATGAAAAGGGCAGATCAGCCCCAGCATTTT.

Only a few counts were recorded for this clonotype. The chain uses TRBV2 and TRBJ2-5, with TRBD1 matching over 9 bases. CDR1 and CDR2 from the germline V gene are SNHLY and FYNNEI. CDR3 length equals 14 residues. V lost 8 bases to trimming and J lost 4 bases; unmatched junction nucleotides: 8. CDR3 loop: CASLKGTGRETQYF. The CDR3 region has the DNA TGTGCCAGCTTGAAAGGGACAGGGCGAGAGACCCAGTACTTC. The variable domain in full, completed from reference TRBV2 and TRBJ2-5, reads EPEVTQTPSHQVTQMGQEVILRCVPISNHLYFYWYRQILGQKVEFLVSFYNNEISEKSEIFDDQFSVERPDGSNFTLKIRSTKLEDSAMYFCASLKGTGRETQYFGPGTRLLVL.

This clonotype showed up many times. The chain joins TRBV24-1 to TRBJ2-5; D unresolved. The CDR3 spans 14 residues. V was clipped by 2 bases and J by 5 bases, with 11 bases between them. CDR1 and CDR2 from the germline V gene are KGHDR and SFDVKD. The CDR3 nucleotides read TGTGCCACCAGTGATTCTGTAGGAGACGAGACCCAGTACTTC. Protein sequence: CATSDSVGDETQYF.

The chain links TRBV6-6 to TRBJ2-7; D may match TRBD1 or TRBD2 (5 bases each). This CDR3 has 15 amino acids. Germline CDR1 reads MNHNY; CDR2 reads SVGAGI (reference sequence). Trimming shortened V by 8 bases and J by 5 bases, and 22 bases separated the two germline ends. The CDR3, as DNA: TGTGCCAGCGGGGGTGGGGGATTGGGTTTCCACGAGCAGTACTTC. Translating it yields CASGGGGLGFHEQYF.

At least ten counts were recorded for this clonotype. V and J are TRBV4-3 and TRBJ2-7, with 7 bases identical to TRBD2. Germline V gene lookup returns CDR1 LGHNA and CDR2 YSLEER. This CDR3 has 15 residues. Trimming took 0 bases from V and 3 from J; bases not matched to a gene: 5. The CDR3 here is CASSQESGTLYEQYF. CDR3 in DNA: TGCGCCAGCAGCCAAGAGAGCGGGACCCTCTACGAGCAGTACTTC.

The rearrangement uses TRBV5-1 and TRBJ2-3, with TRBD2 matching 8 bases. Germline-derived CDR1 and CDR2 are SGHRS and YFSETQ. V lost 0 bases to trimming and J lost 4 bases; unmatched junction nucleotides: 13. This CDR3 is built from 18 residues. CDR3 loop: CASSLAQAGATSADTQYF. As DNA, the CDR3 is TGCGCCAGCAGCTTGGCCCAAGCGGGAGCGACGTCTGCAGATACGCAGTATTTT.

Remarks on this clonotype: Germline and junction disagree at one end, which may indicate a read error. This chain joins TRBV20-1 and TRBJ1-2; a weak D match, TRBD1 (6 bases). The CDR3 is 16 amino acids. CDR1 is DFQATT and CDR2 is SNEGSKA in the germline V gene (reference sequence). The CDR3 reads CSTRKGGRGPVSGYTF. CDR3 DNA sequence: TGCAGTACTAGAAAGGGGGGGCGCGGACCTGTCTCTGGCTACACCTTC.

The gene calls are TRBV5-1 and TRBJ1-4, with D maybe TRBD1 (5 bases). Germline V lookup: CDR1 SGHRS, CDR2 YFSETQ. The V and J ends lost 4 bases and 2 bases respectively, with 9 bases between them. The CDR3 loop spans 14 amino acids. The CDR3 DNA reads TGCGCCAGCAGCGAGGGGCCCACTAATGAAAAACTGTTTTTT. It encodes CASSEGPTNEKLFF.